Reported below is one T cell receptor (beta chain). The time point: blood 2 weeks post-SBRT. The treatment was: 15 Gy SBRT to primary tumor, nephrectomy 4 weeks later. Sequencing used immunoSEQ multiplex PCR; TCRdb keeps in-frame clones, though not all of them. The table shows just over 150,000 clones, with roughly 87% occurring only once. This entry belongs to a study of radiation and T cells in renal cell carcinoma. The CDR3 is 18 residues long. In germline, CDR1 is LNHNV, CDR2 YYDKDF (reference sequence). The germline V and J ends were trimmed by 3 bases and 0 bases, with 18 bases remaining between them.

This chain links TRBV15 with TRBJ2-4, with D possibly matching TRBD2 (6 bases). The receptor's source is a woman aged 45-65 years with renal cell carcinoma. The specimen comprised blood, sampled from a patient whose treatment included radiotherapy and nephrectomy. The CDR3 protein is CATSRPLWRGRAKNIQYF. In DNA form, the CDR3 reads TGTGCCACCAGCAGGCCCCTTTGGAGGGGTCGAGCCAAAAACATTCAGTACTTC. Variable domain in full (rest from reference TRBV15 and TRBJ2-4): DAMVIQNPRYQVTQFGKPVTLSCSQTLNHNVMYWYQQKSSQAPKLLFHYYDKDFNNEADTPDNFQSRRPNTSFCFLDIRSPGLGDTAMYLCATSRPLWRGRAKNIQYFGAGTRLSVL.